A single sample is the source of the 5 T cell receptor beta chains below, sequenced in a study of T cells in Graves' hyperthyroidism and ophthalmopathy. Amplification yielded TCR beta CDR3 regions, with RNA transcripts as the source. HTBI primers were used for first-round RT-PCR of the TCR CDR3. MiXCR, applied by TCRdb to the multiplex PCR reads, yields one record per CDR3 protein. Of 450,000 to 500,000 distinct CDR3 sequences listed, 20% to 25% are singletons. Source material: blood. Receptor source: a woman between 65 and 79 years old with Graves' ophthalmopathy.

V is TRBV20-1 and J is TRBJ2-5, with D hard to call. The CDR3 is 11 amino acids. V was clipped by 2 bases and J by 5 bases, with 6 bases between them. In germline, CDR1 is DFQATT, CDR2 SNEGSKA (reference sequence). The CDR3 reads CSARPSETQYF. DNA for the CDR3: TGCAGTGCTAGACCTTCCGAGACCCAGTACTTC.

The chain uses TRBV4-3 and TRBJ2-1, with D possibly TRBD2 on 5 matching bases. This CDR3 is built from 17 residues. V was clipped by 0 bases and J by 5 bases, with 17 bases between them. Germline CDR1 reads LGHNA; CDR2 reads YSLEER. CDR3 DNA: TGCGCCAGCAGCCAAGATCGGTTAATGGTAGCGAACAATGAGCAGTTCTTC. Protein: CASSQDRLMVANNEQFF.

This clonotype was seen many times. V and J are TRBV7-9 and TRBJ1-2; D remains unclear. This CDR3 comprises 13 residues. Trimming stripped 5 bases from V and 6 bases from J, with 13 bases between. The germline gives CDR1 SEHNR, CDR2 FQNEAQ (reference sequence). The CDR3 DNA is TGTGCCAGCAGCCCCGGGCCGTGGGATGGCTACACCTTC. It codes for CASSPGPWDGYTF.

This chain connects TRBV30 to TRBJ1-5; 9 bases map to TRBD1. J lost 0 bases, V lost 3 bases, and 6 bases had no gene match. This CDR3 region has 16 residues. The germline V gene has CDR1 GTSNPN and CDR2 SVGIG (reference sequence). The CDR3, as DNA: TGTGCCTGGAGACGACAGGGGGATTATAGCAATCAGCCCCAGCATTTT. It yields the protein CAWRRQGDYSNQPQHF.

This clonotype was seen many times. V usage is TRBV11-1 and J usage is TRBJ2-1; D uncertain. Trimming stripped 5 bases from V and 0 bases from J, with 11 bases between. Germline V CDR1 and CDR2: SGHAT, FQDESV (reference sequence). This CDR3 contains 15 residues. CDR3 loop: CASSTRVSSYNEQFF. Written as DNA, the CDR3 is TGTGCCAGCAGCACCCGGGTGAGCTCCTACAATGAGCAGTTCTTC.